A selection of T cell receptor beta chains follows, all from one sample in a study of OX40 agonist ivuxolimab in advanced cancers. This table comes from immunoSEQ multiplex PCR, and its TCRdb copy is limited to in-frame clones, with some not included. The sample includes roughly 67,000 clones, roughly nine tenths seen only once; the top ten take 0.68%. Specimen: CD4+ or CD8+ T cells sorted from blood, collected in a trial of the OX40 agonist ivuxolimab. The receptor source for this set is an adult with an advanced solid tumor such as melanoma, head and neck, liver or kidney cancer. Each CDR3 is given with its conserved first and last residue. A D gene is named only where the DNA matches it firmly. Some rows mark clone size as missing; the rest say once, few, many or name a class of expanded clone.

cdr3_aa cdr3_nt v_call clone_size j_call d_call
CATRDRANTGELFF TGTGCCACACGGGACAGAGCGAACACCGGGGAGCTGTTTTTT TRBV5-4 - TRBJ2-2 TRBD1
CASSELGSYNEQFF TGTGCCAGCAGTGAGCTAGGCTCCTACAATGAGCAGTTCTTC TRBV6-5 - TRBJ2-1 -
CASSKDNQPQHF TGTGCCAGCAGCAAGGACAATCAGCCCCAGCATTTT TRBV21-1 few TRBJ1-5 -
CSVILNTEAFF TGCAGCGTGATTCTGAACACTGAAGCTTTCTTT TRBV29-1 - TRBJ1-1 -
CASSIMRQPQHF TGTGCCAGCAGCATAATGCGGCAGCCCCAGCATTTT TRBV28 few TRBJ1-5 -
CASSPRQPSGNTIYF TGTGCCAGCAGTCCCCGACAGCCCTCTGGAAACACCATATATTTT TRBV28 - TRBJ1-3 -
CASSLVGGSTEAFF TGTGCCAGCAGCTTAGTCGGGGGATCCACTGAAGCTTTCTTT TRBV7-8 - TRBJ1-1 -
CASNRQGGNNSPLHF TGTGCCAGCAACCGACAGGGAGGGAATAATTCACCCCTCCACTTT TRBV5-5 - TRBJ1-6 TRBD1
CASSLEGSGNTEVFF TGCGCCAGCAGCCTTGAGGGGAGTGGGAACACTGAAGTTTTCTTT TRBV5-1 - TRBJ1-1 -
CASSPTRVSSYNSPLHF TGCGCCAGCAGCCCTACGAGGGTGAGCTCCTATAATTCACCCCTCCACTTT TRBV4-1 - TRBJ1-6 -
CASSPDSWGTEAFF TGTGCCAGCTCACCTGACAGTTGGGGCACTGAAGCTTTCTTT TRBV18 - TRBJ1-1 -
CAISESSSYSNQPQHF TGTGCCATCAGTGAGTCGAGTAGTTATAGCAATCAGCCCCAGCATTTT TRBV10-3 - TRBJ1-5 -
CASSKRGRQQNSPLHF TGTGCCAGCAGCAAACGGGGTAGGCAGCAAAATTCACCCCTCCACTTT TRBV21-1 - TRBJ1-6 -
CASRSSRGNTEAFF TGCGCCAGCAGGTCCTCACGGGGGAACACTGAAGCTTTCTTT TRBV5-1 - TRBJ1-1 -
CASSKGSRDNYNEQFF TGTGCCAGCAGCAAGGGATCTCGGGACAACTACAATGAGCAGTTCTTC TRBV9 - TRBJ2-1 -
CASSDRGAGNEKLFF TGCGCCAGCAGTGATCGGGGCGCCGGGAATGAAAAACTGTTTTTT TRBV10-2 - TRBJ1-4 -
CASSKGQNTEAFF TGCGCCAGCAGCAAGGGGCAGAACACTGAAGCTTTCTTT TRBV4-3 - TRBJ1-1 -
CASRVSSGANVLTF TGTGCCAGTAGGGTCAGCTCTGGGGCCAACGTCCTGACTTTC TRBV19 - TRBJ2-6 -
CSVPGTGGQPQHF TGCAGCGTCCCCGGGACAGGGGGCCAGCCCCAGCATTTT TRBV29-1 - TRBJ1-5 TRBD1
CARSLVAGGRTGELFF TGTGCCCGCAGCTTGGTAGCGGGGGGGCGTACCGGGGAGCTGTTTTTT TRBV5-6 - TRBJ2-2 TRBD2
CASRGDGLNYGYTF TGTGCCAGCAGGGGTGATGGGCTTAACTATGGCTACACCTTC TRBV6-1 - TRBJ1-2 -
CASSLSMPNYGYTF TGTGCCAGCAGTTTATCCATGCCCAACTATGGCTACACCTTC TRBV28 - TRBJ1-2 -
CASSLVQGSNQPQHF TGTGCCAGCAGCTTAGTACAGGGAAGCAATCAGCCCCAGCATTTT TRBV7-2 - TRBJ1-5 -
CASSSDTDTQYF TGCGCCAGCAGCTCCGACACAGATACGCAGTATTTT TRBV5-1 - TRBJ2-3 -
CATPKAGGSTGELFF TGTGCCACCCCTAAGGCAGGGGGGAGCACCGGGGAGCTGTTTTTT TRBV19 - TRBJ2-2 -
CASSMGGWGNNEQFF TGTGCCAGTAGTATGGGAGGGTGGGGGAACAATGAGCAGTTCTTC TRBV19 few TRBJ2-1 TRBD2
CASSYQRGGKETQYF TGTGCCAGTAGTTACCAGCGGGGGGGCAAAGAGACCCAGTACTTC TRBV19 - TRBJ2-5 TRBD2
CASSTTGGASNQPQHF TGTGCCAGTAGTACTACAGGGGGGGCGAGCAATCAGCCCCAGCATTTT TRBV19 - TRBJ1-5 TRBD1
CASSSMPGPGEAFF TGCGCCAGCAGCTCGATGCCGGGCCCCGGGGAGGCTTTCTTT TRBV5-1 - TRBJ1-1 -
CASSSRGVGGTDTQYF TGTGCCAGCAGTTCTCGAGGAGTGGGAGGGACAGATACGCAGTATTTT TRBV6-6 - TRBJ2-3 TRBD2
CASSQVSGDGTDTQYF TGCGCCAGCAGCCAAGTTAGCGGGGATGGTACAGATACGCAGTATTTT TRBV4-3 - TRBJ2-3 TRBD2
CAWTNLLQSRNTGELFF TGTGCCTGGACCAACCTCTTACAGTCCAGGAACACCGGGGAGCTGTTTTTT TRBV30 - TRBJ2-2 -
CASSPTGYTGELFF TGTGCCAGCAGCCCGACAGGGTACACCGGGGAGCTGTTTTTT TRBV5-8 - TRBJ2-2 TRBD1
CASSLGGTSGSDEQFF TGCGCCAGCAGCTTGGGCGGGACTAGCGGGAGCGATGAGCAGTTCTTC TRBV5-1 once TRBJ2-1 TRBD2
CAIKNQENTEAFF TGTGCCATCAAGAACCAGGAGAACACTGAAGCTTTCTTT TRBV10-3 - TRBJ1-1 -
CASSLSGTATYEQYF TGCGCCAGCAGCCTCTCCGGGACAGCGACCTACGAGCAGTACTTC TRBV5-1 once TRBJ2-7 TRBD1
CASSFGAGENTGELFF TGTGCCAGCAGTTTTGGGGCAGGAGAAAACACCGGGGAGCTGTTTTTT TRBV28 - TRBJ2-2 -
CASSLEARNTGELFF TGCGCCAGCAGCTTGGAAGCAAGGAACACCGGGGAGCTGTTTTTT TRBV5-1 - TRBJ2-2 -
CASSLRRQSEINYGYTF TGTGCCAGCAGCTTGCGGCGACAGTCGGAGATAAACTATGGCTACACCTTC TRBV5-6 - TRBJ1-2 -
CASSPTSGSETQYF TGTGCTAGCAGCCCGACTAGCGGGAGTGAGACCCAGTACTTC TRBV7-7 - TRBJ2-5 TRBD2
CSANTGRWQHF TGCAGTGCAAATACAGGGAGGTGGCAGCATTTT TRBV20-1 - TRBJ1-5 -
CASRRTGQGPYEQYF TGTGCCAGCCGTAGAACGGGACAGGGCCCCTACGAGCAGTACTTC TRBV6-4 - TRBJ2-7 TRBD1
CASSFRSAYEQYF TGTGCCAGCAGCTTTAGGAGTGCCTACGAGCAGTACTTC TRBV5-4 - TRBJ2-7 -
CASSSTGQQETQYF TGTGCCAGCAGCTCGACGGGCCAACAAGAGACCCAGTACTTC TRBV7-3 - TRBJ2-5 -
CASSTTQGYEQYF TGTGCCAGCAGCACCACCCAGGGATACGAGCAGTACTTC TRBV7-3 once TRBJ2-7 -
CASSETGLSNYGYTF TGTGCCAGCAGCGAGACAGGGTTATCTAACTATGGCTACACCTTC TRBV9 once TRBJ1-2 TRBD1